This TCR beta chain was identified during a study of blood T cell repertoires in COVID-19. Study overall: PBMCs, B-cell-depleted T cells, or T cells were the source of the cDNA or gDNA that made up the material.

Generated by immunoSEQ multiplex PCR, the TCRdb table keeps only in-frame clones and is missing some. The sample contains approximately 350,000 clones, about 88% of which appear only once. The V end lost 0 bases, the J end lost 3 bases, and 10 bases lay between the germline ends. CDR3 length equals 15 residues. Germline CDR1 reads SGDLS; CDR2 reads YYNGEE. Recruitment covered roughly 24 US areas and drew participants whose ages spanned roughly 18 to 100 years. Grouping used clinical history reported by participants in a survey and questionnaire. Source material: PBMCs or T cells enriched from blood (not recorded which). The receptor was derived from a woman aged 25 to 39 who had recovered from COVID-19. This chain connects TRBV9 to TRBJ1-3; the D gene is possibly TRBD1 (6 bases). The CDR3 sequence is CASSVEGDRGNTIYF. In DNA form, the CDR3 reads TGTGCCAGCAGCGTAGAGGGGGACCGTGGAAACACCATATATTTT. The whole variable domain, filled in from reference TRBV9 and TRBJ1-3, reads DSGVTQTPKHLITATGQRVTLRCSPRSGDLSVYWYQQSLDQGLQFLIQYYNGEERAKGNILERFSAQQFPDLHSELNLSSLELGDSALYFCASSVEGDRGNTIYFGEGSWLTVV.